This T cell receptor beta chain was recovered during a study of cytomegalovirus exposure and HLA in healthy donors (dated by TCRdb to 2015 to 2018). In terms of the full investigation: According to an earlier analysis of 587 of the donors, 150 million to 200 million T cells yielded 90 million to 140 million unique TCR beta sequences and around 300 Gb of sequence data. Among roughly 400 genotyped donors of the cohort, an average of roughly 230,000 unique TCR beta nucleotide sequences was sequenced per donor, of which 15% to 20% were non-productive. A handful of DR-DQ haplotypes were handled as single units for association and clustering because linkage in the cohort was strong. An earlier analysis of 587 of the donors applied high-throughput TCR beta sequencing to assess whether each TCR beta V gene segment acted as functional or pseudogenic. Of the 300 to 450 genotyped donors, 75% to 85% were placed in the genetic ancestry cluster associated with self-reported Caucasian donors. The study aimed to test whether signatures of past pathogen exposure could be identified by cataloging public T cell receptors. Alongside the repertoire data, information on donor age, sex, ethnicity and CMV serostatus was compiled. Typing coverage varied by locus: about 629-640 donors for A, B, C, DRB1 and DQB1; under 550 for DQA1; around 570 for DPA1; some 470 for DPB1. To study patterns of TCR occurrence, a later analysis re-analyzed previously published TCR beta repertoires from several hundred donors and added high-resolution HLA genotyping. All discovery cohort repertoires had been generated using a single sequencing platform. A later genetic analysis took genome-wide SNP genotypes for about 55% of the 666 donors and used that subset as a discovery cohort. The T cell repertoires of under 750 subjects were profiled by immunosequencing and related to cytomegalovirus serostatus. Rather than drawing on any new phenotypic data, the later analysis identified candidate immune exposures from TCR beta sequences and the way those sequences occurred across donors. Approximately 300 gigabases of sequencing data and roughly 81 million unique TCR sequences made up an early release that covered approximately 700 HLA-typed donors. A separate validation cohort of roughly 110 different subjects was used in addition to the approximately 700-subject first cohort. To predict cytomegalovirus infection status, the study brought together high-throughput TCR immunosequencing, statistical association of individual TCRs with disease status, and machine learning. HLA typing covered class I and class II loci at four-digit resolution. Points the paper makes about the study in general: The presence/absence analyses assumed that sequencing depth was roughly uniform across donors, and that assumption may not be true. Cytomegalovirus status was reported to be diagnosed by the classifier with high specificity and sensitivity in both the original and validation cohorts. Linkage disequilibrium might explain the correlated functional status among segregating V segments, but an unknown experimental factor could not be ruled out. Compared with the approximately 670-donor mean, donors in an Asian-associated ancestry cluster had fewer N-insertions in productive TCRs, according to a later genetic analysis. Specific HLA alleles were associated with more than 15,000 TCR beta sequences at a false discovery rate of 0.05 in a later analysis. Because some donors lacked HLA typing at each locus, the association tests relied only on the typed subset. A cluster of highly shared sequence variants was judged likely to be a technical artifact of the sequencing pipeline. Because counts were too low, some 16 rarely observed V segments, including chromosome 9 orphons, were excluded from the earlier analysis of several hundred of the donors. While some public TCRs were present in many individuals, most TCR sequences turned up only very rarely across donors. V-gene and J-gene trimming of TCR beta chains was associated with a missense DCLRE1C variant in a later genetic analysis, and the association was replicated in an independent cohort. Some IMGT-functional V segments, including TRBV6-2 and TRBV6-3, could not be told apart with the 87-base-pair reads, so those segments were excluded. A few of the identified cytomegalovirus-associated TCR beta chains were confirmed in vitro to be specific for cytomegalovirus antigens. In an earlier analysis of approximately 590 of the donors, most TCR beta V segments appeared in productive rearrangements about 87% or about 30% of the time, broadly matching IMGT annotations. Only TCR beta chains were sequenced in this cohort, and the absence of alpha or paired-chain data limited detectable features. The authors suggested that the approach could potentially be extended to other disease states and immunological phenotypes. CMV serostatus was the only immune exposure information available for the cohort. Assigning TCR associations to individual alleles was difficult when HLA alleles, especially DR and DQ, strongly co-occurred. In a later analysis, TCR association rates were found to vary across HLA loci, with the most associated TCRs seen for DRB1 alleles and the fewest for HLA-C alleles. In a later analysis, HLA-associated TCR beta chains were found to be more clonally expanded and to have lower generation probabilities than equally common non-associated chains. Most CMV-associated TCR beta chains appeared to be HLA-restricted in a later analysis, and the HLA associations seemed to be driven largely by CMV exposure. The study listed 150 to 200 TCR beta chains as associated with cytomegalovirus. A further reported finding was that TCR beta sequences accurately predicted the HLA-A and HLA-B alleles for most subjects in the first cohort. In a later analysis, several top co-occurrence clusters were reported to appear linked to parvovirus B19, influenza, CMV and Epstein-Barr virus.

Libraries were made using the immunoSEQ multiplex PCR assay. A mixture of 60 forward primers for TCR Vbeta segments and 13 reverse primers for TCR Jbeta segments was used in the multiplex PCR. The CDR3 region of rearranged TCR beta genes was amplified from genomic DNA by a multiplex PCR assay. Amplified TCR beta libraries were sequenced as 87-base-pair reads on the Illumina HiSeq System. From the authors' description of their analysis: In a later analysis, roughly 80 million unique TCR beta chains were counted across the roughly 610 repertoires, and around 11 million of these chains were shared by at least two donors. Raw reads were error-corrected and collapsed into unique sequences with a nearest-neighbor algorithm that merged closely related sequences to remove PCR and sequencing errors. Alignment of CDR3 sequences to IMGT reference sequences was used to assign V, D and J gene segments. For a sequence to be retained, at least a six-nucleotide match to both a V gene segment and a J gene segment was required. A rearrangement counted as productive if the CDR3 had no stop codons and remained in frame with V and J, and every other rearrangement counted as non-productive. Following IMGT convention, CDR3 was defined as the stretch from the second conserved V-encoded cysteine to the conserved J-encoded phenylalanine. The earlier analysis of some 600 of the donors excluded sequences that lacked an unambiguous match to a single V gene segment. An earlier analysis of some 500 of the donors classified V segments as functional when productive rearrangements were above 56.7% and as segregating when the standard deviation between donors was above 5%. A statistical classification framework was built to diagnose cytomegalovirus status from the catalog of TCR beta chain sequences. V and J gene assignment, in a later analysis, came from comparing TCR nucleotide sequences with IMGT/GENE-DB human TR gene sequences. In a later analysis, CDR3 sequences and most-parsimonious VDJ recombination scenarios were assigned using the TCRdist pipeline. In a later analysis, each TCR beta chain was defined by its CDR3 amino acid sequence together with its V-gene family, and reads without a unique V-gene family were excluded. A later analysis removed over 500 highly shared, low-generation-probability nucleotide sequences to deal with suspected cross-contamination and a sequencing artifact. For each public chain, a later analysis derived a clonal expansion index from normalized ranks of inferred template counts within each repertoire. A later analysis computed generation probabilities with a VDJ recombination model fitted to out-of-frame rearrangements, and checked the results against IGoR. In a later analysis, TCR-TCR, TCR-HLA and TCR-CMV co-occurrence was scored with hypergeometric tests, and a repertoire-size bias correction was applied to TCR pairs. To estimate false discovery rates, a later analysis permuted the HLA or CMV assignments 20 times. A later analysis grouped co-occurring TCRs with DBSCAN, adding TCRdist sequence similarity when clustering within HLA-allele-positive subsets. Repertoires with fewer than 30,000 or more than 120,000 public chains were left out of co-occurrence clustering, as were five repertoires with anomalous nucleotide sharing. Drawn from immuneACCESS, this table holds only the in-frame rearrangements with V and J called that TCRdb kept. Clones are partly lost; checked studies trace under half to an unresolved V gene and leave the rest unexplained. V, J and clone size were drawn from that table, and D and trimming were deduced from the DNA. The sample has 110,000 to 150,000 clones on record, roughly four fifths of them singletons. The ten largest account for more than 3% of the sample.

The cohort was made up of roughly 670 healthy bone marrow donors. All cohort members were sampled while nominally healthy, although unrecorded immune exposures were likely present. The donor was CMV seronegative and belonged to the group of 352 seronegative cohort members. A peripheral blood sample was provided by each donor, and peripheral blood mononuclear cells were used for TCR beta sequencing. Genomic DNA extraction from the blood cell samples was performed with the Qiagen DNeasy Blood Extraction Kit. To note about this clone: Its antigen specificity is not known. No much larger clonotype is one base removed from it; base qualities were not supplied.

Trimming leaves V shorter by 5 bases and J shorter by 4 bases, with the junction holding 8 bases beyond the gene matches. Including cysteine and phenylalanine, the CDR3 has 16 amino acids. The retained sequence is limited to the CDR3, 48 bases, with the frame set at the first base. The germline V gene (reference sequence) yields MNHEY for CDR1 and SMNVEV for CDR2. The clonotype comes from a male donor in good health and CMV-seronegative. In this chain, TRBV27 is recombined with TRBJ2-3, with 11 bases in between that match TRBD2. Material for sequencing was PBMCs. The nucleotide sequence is TGTGCCAGCAGTCCCGTAGCGGGAGGGAGTCCAGATACGCAGTATTTT. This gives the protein CASSPVAGGSPDTQYF.